The text below deals with one T cell receptor (beta chain). It has no known antigen specificity. Base qualities are not recorded, but no much larger clone differs from it by a single base. The collaborating institutions used their own protocols to collect whole blood in K2EDTA tubes. Collaborator samples were shipped for TCRbeta analysis as frozen whole blood, isolated PBMCs, or DNA extracted from either sample type. This entry comes from a study of blood T cell repertoires in COVID-19 (dated by TCRdb to the early 2020s). Regarding the study in general: Samples covering the acute and convalescent phases of COVID-19 were provided by collaborators in the United States, Italy and Spain. The prospective study material was composed of cDNA or gDNA derived from T cells, B-cell-depleted T cells, or PBMCs. Subjects who had been exposed to COVID-19, were actively infected with it, or had recovered from it provided the deeply sampled blood TCRbeta repertoires that made up the dataset. The repertoires were released in a freely available public database intended as a resource for research on the immune response to SARS-CoV-2. The samples were drawn from two sources: the first 160 participants of the ongoing ImmuneRACE study, and 950 to 1,500 subjects contributed by 6 global collaborators. Nearly every sample came with metadata listing a de-identified subject ID, COVID-19 status, age in years and sex. Where HLA class I and class II types were available, the types were taken from metadata supplied by the sample provider, not from assay-based typing.

Here is what the overall study found, with its caveats: The amount of clinical and demographic metadata varied by source and participant and was provided uncurated.

CDR1 and CDR2 are drawn from the germline V gene: SGDLS, YYNGEE. The germline ends are 13 bases apart after V is trimmed by 3 bases and J by 6 bases. Inclusive of the bounding cysteine and phenylalanine, the CDR3 is 14 residues long. The read is trimmed to its CDR3 DNA, 42 bases read in frame from base 1. The immunoSEQ Assay, a bias-controlled multiplex PCR, was used to amplify TCRbeta CDR3 regions from genomic DNA. On the authors' methods: The number of nucleated cells in each sample was estimated from the amplification of reference gene primers within the assay. Sequence reads were collapsed and filtered to measure the absolute abundance of every unique TCRbeta CDR3 rearrangement. For each sample, productive Simpson clonality was calculated as the square root of Simpson's diversity index over productive rearrangements. In its TCRdb copy, this immuneACCESS table keeps in-frame sequences only and misses some clones. Where compared with another copy, unresolved V genes explain less than half of these, and the others have no known cause. Clonal size and the V and J genes are those of that table, whereas D and trimming came from the DNA. For this sample there are 61,000 or so clones; approximately 91% appear just once. The top ten constitute about a fifth of the sample.

The sequence links TRBV9 to TRBJ2-1; the D gene is unclear. The sequenced sample consisted of peripheral blood. This TCR came from a woman between 50 and 59 years old with active or convalescent COVID-19. The nucleotide sequence reads as follows: TGTGCCAGCAGCGGAACCGCGTACAGCAATGAGCAGTTCTTC. Its product reads: CASSGTAYSNEQFF.